Below, one T cell receptor (beta chain) is given with its context. Its binding antigen is unknown. No clone much larger than this one lies a single base away; base qualities are absent. The library was produced with the immunoSEQ multiplex PCR assay. TCRdb carries this immuneACCESS record with in-frame sequences only. Its versions omit some clonotypes, under half of them owing to an unresolved V gene in the studies checked, with the rest unexplained. The sample table lists about 34,000 clones, approximately 86% of them with a count of one. The top ten clones comprise less than 2% of the sample. The record originates from a study of control samples from healthy donors and cancer patients (dated by TCRdb to about 2020). For CDR1 and CDR2, the germline V gene lists SGDLS and YYNGEE. Here V drops 3 bases and J drops 0 bases, and the junction holds 24 bases not matched to any gene. There are 23 amino acids in the CDR3, from cysteine to phenylalanine inclusive. Only the CDR3 DNA is retained, 69 bases long and in frame from the first base.

This TCR came from a woman in her thirties or forties with lung cancer. The sequencing input was PBMCs. The chain was built from TRBV9 and TRBJ2-3, and TRBD2 aligns with 11 junction nucleotides. The DNA reads TGTGCCAGCAGCGCCCCGGGACAGCCGGGACTAGCGGAGAGATCAGCTAGCACAGATACGCAGTATTTT. It codes for CASSAPGQPGLAERSASTDTQYF.